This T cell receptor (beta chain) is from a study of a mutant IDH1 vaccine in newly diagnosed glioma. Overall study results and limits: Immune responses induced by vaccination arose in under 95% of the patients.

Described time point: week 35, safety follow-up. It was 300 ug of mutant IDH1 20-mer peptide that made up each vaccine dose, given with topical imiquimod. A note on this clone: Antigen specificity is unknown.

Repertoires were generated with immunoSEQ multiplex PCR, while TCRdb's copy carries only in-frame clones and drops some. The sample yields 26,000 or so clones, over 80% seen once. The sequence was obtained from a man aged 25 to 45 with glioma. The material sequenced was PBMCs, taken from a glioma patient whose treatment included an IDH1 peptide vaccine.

CDR3 DNA sequence: TGTGCCAGCAGCCCGGGGACAGGGTTGAACACCGGGGAGCTGTTTTTT. This encodes CASSPGTGLNTGELFF. The chain recombines TRBV5-4 with TRBJ2-2; the match to TRBD1 covers 9 bases. Looked up from germline, CDR1 is SGHNT and CDR2 is YYREEE (reference sequence). J gave up 1 base and V 4 bases, and 5 bases lay outside the gene matches. The CDR3 length is 16 residues.